Following are 17 T cell receptor beta chains from one sample sequenced in a study of blood T cell repertoires in COVID-19. TCRdb's table, derived via immunoSEQ multiplex PCR, lists solely in-frame clones and lacks some. Among about 210,000 clones listed, approximately 85% were seen once. The sample consisted of peripheral blood. These receptor sequences come from a woman in her 70s with COVID-19, enrolled during active disease.

The V gene is TRBV5-4, the J gene TRBJ2-3; 13 bases line up with TRBD2. J lost 5 bases, V lost 0 bases, and 9 bases had no gene match. CDR1 and CDR2 from the germline V gene are SGHNT and YYREEE (reference sequence). This CDR3 is 18 amino acids long. CDR3: CASSLGELAGGPVDTQYF. CDR3 sequence (DNA): TGTGCCAGCAGCTTGGGTGAACTAGCGGGAGGGCCCGTAGATACGCAGTATTTT.

The chain is built from TRBV28 and TRBJ1-2, with TRBD1 as a possible D gene (5 bases). The germline V gene encodes CDR1 MDHEN and CDR2 SYDVKM. This CDR3 contains 14 residues. The V and J ends lost 5 bases and 2 bases respectively, with 12 bases between them. CDR3 DNA sequence: TGTGCCAGCAGTGCTCACCAGGGCAACTATGGCTACACCTTC. This gives the protein CASSAHQGNYGYTF.

The rearrangement links TRBV29-1 to TRBJ2-7; TRBD1 matches 9 bases. Trimming cost V 6 bases and J 2 bases; bases outside gene matches: 5. Per germline, CDR1 SQVTM and CDR2 ANQGSEA. CDR3 length: 13 amino acids. CDR3 in DNA: TGCAGCGTCCGGGACAGGGTTGCCTACGAGCAGTACTTC. Protein: CSVRDRVAYEQYF.

This clone was seen just once. The chain uses TRBV3-1 (or the pseudogene TRBV3-2) and TRBJ1-2; a weak D match, TRBD1 (5 bases). V was clipped by 0 bases and J by 8 bases, with 7 bases between them. The CDR3 length is 12 residues. From germline, CDR1 is LGHDT and CDR2 YNNKEL (reference sequence). The CDR3 is CASSQDRVGYTF. CDR3 DNA sequence: TGTGCCAGCAGCCAAGACAGGGTCGGCTACACCTTC.

V and J are TRBV12-2 and TRBJ2-2; TRBD2, the table's D call, was not compared with the DNA. TRBV12-2 is assigned pseudogene status. The CDR3 contains 15 residues. The CDR3 region has the DNA TGTGCAAGTCGCATTAGCGGGGGTAGAGGCGGGGAGCTGTTTTTT. Translated, it gives CASRISGGRGGELFF.

The chain employs TRBV6-1 and TRBJ1-2, with D possibly TRBD1 on 6 matching bases. The CDR3 spans 15 residues. Trimming cost V 3 bases and J 4 bases, with 15 bases left between them. In germline, CDR1 is MNHNS, CDR2 SASEGT. The CDR3, as DNA: TGTGCCAGCAGTGAGGGACAACCGGGAGGCTATGGCTACACCTTC. As protein: CASSEGQPGGYGYTF.

The V call is TRBV11-2, the J call TRBJ2-7; D is perhaps TRBD1 (5 bases). The germline gives CDR1 SGHAT, CDR2 FQNNGV. This CDR3 is built from 16 residues. The germline V and J ends were trimmed by 5 bases and 5 bases, with 22 bases remaining between them. The CDR3 reads CASSHQTPRAFDEQYF. CDR3 in DNA: TGTGCCAGCAGCCACCAGACCCCCAGGGCCTTTGACGAGCAGTACTTC.

The chain links TRBV30 to TRBJ2-1; 7 bases map to TRBD1. CDR3 length equals 15 residues. Unmatched junction bases numbered 6, after V lost 1 base and J lost 3 bases. Germline CDR1 and CDR2: GTSNPN and SVGIG (reference sequence). The CDR3, as DNA: TGTGCCTGGAGTGGACAGGGAAAATACTACAATGAGCAGTTCTTC. This gives the protein CAWSGQGKYYNEQFF.

V gene TRBV13 combines with J gene TRBJ2-1; a possible D gene is TRBD1 (5 bases). Germline V gives CDR1 PRHDT, CDR2 FYEKMQ (reference sequence). This CDR3 contains 16 residues. V lost 6 bases, J lost 3 bases, and 18 bases lay in between. The CDR3, as DNA: TGTGCCAGCAGGACCTCCCGCAGGGTTAACTACAATGAGCAGTTCTTC. Its protein product is CASRTSRRVNYNEQFF.

This clone was picked up one time. The rearrangement joins TRBV6-5 to TRBJ1-1, with 9 bases fitting TRBD1. Unmatched junction bases numbered 13, after V lost 6 bases and J lost 8 bases. The CDR3 covers 15 residues. The V gene's germline CDR1 is MNHEY and CDR2 SVGAGI. The CDR3 spells CASSYPSGGQGEAFF. In DNA form, the CDR3 reads TGTGCCAGCAGCTACCCCTCAGGGGGACAGGGAGAAGCTTTCTTT.

Concerning this clone: In the same sample, other DNA sequences code for this CDR3. The chain recombines TRBV5-4 with TRBJ1-1, with 10 bases identical to TRBD1. Trimming at V came to 4 bases and at J to 4 bases, leaving 4 bases not matched to a gene. The CDR3 runs 14 residues. CDR1 SGHNT and CDR2 YYREEE come from the germline V gene (reference sequence). The CDR3 sequence: CASSLGQGGTEAFF. For the CDR3, the DNA is TGTGCCAGCAGCCTCGGACAGGGGGGCACTGAAGCTTTCTTT.

The V and J genes are TRBV7-8 and TRBJ2-7, with TRBD2 identical over 9 bases. The J segment lost 3 bases and the V segment lost 1 base, leaving 7 bases of the junction unmatched. The CDR3 is 16 amino acids. Germline V gene data show CDR1 as SGHVS and CDR2 as FQNEAQ. Here the CDR3 reads CASSLDVAGVNYEQYF. DNA of the CDR3: TGTGCCAGCAGCTTAGATGTAGCGGGAGTCAACTACGAGCAGTACTTC.

The chain recombines TRBV19 with TRBJ1-5, with D unclear. This CDR3 has 14 residues. The germline V gene encodes CDR1 LNHDA and CDR2 SQIVND (reference sequence). Trimming removed 1 base at V and 1 base at J, with 5 bases between. The CDR3 DNA reads TGTGCCAGTAGTATAGGAGTAAGCAATCAGCCCCAGCATTTT. Residues: CASSIGVSNQPQHF. The full variable domain, completed using reference TRBV19 and TRBJ1-5, is DGGITQSPKYLFRKEGQNVTLSCEQNLNHDAMYWYRQDPGQGLRLIYYSQIVNDFQKGDIAEGYSVSREKKESFPLTVTSAQKNPTAFYLCASSIGVSNQPQHFGDGTRLSIL.

The rearrangement uses TRBV9 and TRBJ1-4, with D perhaps TRBD1 (6 bases). The ends were cut back, 4 bases at V and 0 bases at J, with 16 bases in the middle. CDR1 is SGDLS and CDR2 is YYNGEE in the germline V gene. The CDR3 spans 17 residues. The CDR3 nucleotides are TGTGCCAGCAGCCATGGACAGAAATCAGCAACTAATGAAAAACTGTTTTTT. The encoded protein is CASSHGQKSATNEKLFF. The variable domain in full, with the rest retrieved from reference TRBV9 and TRBJ1-4, is DSGVTQTPKHLITATGQRVTLRCSPRSGDLSVYWYQQSLDQGLQFLIQYYNGEERAKGNILERFSAQQFPDLHSELNLSSLELGDSALYFCASSHGQKSATNEKLFFGSGTQLSVL.

The J gene is TRBJ2-1, the V gene TRBV5-1; possibly TRBD1 for D (6 bases). V lost 4 bases and J lost 8, with 16 bases in between. This CDR3 is built from 14 residues. Germline assignment: CDR1 SGHRS and CDR2 YFSETQ. CDR3 sequence: CASSMQAGVDEQFF. The CDR3 DNA is TGCGCCAGCAGCATGCAGGCAGGGGTAGATGAGCAGTTCTTC.

The chain is built from TRBV7-9 and TRBJ1-5, with 8 bases matching TRBD1. The junction had 4 bases not matched to a gene; V was cut back by 3 bases and J by 6 bases. CDR1 and CDR2 (germline): SEHNR, FQNEAQ (reference sequence). The CDR3 is 14 amino acids. The CDR3 DNA is TGTGCCAGCAGCTTGACAGGGGACGGTCAGCCCCAGCATTTT. It is translated as CASSLTGDGQPQHF.

This chain links TRBV19 with TRBJ1-1, with D uncertain. Per the germline V gene, CDR1 is LNHDA and CDR2 is SQIVND (reference sequence). Trimming left V 3 bases short and J 8 bases short, with 10 bases between. The CDR3 loop spans 12 amino acids. CDR3 region: CASSISAREAFF. As DNA, the CDR3 is TGTGCCAGTAGTATTTCTGCGAGAGAAGCTTTCTTT.